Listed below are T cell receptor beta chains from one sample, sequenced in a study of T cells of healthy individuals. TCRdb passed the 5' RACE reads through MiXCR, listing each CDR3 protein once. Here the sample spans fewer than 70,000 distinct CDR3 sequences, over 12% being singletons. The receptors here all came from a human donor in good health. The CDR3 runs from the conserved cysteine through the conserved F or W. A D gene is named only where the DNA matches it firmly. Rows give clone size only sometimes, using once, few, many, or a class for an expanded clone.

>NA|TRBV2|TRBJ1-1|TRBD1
CASRDVGQASGGTEAFF
TGTGCCAGCAGGGACGTTGGACAGGCCTCAGGGGGCACTGAAGCTTTCTTT
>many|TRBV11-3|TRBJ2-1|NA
CASSLDSGEQFF
TGTGCCAGCAGCTTAGACAGCGGCGAGCAGTTCTTC
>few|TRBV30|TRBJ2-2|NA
CAWTLQANTGELFF
TGTGCCTGGACCCTCCAGGCGAACACCGGGGAGCTGTTTTTT
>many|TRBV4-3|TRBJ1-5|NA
CASSQILSNQPQHF
TGCGCCAGCAGCCAGATACTTAGCAATCAGCCCCAGCATTTT
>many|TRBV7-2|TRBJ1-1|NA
CASSSFPGAGAEAFF
TGTGCCAGCAGCTCCTTTCCGGGGGCTGGGGCTGAAGCTTTCTTT
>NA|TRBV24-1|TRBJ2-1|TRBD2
CATDRGEDNEQFF
TGTGCCACCGATCGGGGGGAAGACAATGAGCAGTTCTTC
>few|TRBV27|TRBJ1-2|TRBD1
CASRDRGYPYGYTF
TGTGCCAGCAGGGACAGGGGGTACCCTTATGGCTACACCTTC
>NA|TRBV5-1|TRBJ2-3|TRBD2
CASSFGPTSSNTDTQYF
TGCGCCAGCAGCTTTGGACCGACTAGCAGCAACACAGATACGCAGTATTTT
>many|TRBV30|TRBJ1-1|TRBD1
CAWSGQASLAFF
TGTGCCTGGTCCGGACAGGCAAGCCTAGCTTTCTTT
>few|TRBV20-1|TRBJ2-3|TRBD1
CSAPGTGVSDTQYF
TGCAGTGCTCCCGGGACAGGGGTTTCAGATACGCAGTATTTT
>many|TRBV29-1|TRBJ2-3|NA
CSVKGGSTDTQYF
TGCAGCGTCAAGGGTGGAAGCACAGATACGCAGTATTTT
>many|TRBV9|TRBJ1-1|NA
CASSVGSNTEAFF
TGTGCCAGCAGCGTGGGATCGAACACTGAAGCTTTCTTT
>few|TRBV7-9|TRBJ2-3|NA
CASRQPSDTQYF
TGTGCCAGCAGGCAACCGTCAGATACGCAGTATTTT
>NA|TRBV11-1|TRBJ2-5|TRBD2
CASSLERDGRTQETQYF
TGTGCCAGCAGCTTAGAGCGGGACGGACGAACTCAAGAGACCCAGTACTTC
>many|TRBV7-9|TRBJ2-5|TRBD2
CASSLAGGPETQYF
TGTGCCAGCAGCTTAGCGGGAGGGCCAGAGACCCAGTACTTC
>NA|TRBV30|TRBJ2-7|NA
CAWSRGGSSYEQYF
TGTGCCTGGAGCCGAGGAGGGAGCTCCTACGAGCAGTACTTC
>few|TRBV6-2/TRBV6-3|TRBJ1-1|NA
CASSYDRLANTEAFF
TGTGCCAGCAGTTATGACAGGCTTGCGAACACTGAAGCTTTCTTT
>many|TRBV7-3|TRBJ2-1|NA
CASSLSRVWGNEQFF
TGTGCCAGCAGCTTAAGCAGGGTATGGGGGAATGAGCAGTTCTTC
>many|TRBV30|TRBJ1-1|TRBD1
CAWRPTGGDTEAFF
TGTGCCTGGAGACCAACAGGGGGGGACACTGAAGCTTTCTTT
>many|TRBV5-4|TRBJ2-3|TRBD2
CASSLSTSGTDTQYF
TGTGCCAGCAGCTTAAGTACTAGCGGCACAGATACGCAGTATTTT
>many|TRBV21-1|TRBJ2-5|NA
CASSEQGMGETQYF
TGTGCCAGCAGCGAACAGGGAATGGGGGAGACCCAGTACTTC
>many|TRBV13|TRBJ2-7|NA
CASSVQGLTYEQYF
TGTGCCTCTTCGGTCCAGGGTTTAACCTACGAGCAGTACTTC
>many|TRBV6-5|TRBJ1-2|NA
CASSYGGTLYGYTF
TGTGCCAGCAGTTACGGGGGGACTCTTTATGGCTACACCTTC
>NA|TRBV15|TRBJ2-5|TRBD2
CATSRDLAGGEAQYF
TGTGCCACCAGCAGAGATCTAGCGGGGGGAGAGGCCCAGTACTTC
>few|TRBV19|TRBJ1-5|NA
CASSIDSRYQPQHF
TGTGCCAGTAGTATCGACAGCAGATACCAGCCCCAGCATTTT
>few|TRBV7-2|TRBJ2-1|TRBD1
CASSIPGQFYNEQFF
TGTGCCAGCAGTATCCCGGGACAGTTCTACAATGAGCAGTTCTTC
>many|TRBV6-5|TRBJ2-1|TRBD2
CASSYSPIAGVYNEQFF
TGTGCCAGCAGTTACTCACCGATAGCGGGAGTATACAATGAGCAGTTCTTC
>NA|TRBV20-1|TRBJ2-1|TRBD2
CSARGAGGAGEQFF
TGCAGTGCTAGAGGGGCGGGAGGAGCAGGTGAGCAGTTCTTC
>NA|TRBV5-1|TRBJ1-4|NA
CASSLDRYNEKLFF
TGCGCCAGCAGCTTGGACAGGTACAATGAAAAACTGTTTTTT
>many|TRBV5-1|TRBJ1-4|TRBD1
CASSGQGMNEKLFF
TGCGCCAGCAGCGGACAGGGTATGAACGAAAAACTGTTTTTT
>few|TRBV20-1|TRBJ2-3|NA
CSARDRGETDTQYF
TGCAGTGCTAGAGATCGCGGGGAAACAGATACGCAGTATTTT